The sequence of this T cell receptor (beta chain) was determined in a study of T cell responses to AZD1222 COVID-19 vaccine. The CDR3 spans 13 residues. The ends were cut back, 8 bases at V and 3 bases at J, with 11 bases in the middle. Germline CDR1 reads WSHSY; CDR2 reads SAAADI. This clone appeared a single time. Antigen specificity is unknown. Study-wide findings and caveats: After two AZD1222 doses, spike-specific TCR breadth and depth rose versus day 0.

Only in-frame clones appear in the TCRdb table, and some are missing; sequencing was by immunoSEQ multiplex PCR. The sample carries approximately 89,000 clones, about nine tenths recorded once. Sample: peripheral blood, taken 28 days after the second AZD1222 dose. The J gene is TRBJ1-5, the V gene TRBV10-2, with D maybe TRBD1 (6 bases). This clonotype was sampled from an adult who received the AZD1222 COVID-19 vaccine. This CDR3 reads CASRQEINQPQHF. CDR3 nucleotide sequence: TGCGCCAGCCGACAGGAGATCAATCAGCCCCAGCATTTT.